These 7 T cell receptor beta chains originate from one sample sequenced in a study of shared clonotypes between healthy human individuals. Assay: immunoSEQ multiplex PCR; the TCRdb copy retains only in-frame clones and omits some. The sample holds roughly 480,000 clones; roughly 85% are singletons and the top ten take around 12%. The sample was PBMCs. Receptors were obtained from a woman aged 40 to 49 in good health. Some clones in this sample may be carry-over from other donors' samples.

The chain has TRBV10-3 and TRBJ2-3, with 7 nucleotides matching TRBD2. The CDR3 consists of 16 residues. CDR1 ENHRY and CDR2 SYGVKD come from the germline V gene. V lost 6 bases to trimming and J lost 2 bases; unmatched junction nucleotides: 11. DNA of the CDR3: TGTGCCATCAGGAGCCCGACTAGCCGTAACACAGATACGCAGTATTTT. Its translation is CAIRSPTSRNTDTQYF.

This clone was seen a handful of times. The CDR3 bases are TGCGCCAGCAGCCAACATACAGGGAGTAACACTGAAGCTTTCTTT. Protein product: CASSQHTGSNTEAFF. The V gene is TRBV4-3, the J gene TRBJ1-1; maybe TRBD1 (6 bases). V dropped 2 bases and J dropped 2 bases, with 12 bases sitting between them. This CDR3 is built from 15 residues. Germline CDR1 LGHNA, CDR2 YSLEER.

This clone appeared a single time. V is TRBV11-2 and J is TRBJ2-6; TRBD1 aligns across 8 bases. From germline, CDR1 is SGHAT and CDR2 FQNNGV. J was trimmed by 0 bases and V by 4 bases; bases with no gene match: 2. The CDR3 runs to 16 residues. CDR3 amino acids: CASSSTGGSGANVLTF. The CDR3 coding sequence is TGTGCCAGCAGCTCAACAGGGGGCTCTGGGGCCAACGTCCTGACTTTC.

V gene TRBV2 combines with J gene TRBJ1-1; D is perhaps TRBD1 (6 bases). CDR3 length: 12 amino acids. CDR1 SNHLY and CDR2 FYNNEI come from the germline V gene. The V end lost 3 bases, the J end lost 11 bases, and 13 bases lay between the germline ends. CDR3: CASSEGGPGAFF. CDR3 DNA: TGTGCCAGCAGTGAGGGGGGGCCCGGGGCTTTCTTT.

Concerning this clone itself: A far bigger clonotype differs at one base, so this is likely a read error. Other DNA sequences in this sample translate to the same CDR3. The V gene is TRBV5-4, the J gene TRBJ2-7; weak D call: TRBD2 (6 bases). The CDR3 runs 16 residues. The germline gives CDR1 SGHNT, CDR2 YYREEE (reference sequence). Trimming left V 4 bases short and J 6 bases short, with 23 bases between. CDR3 nucleotide sequence: TGTGCCAGCAGCCAGGGATTATCGGGACTCCGGGCCGAGCAGTACTTC. This sequence encodes CASSQGLSGLRAEQYF.

The chain uses TRBV18 and TRBJ1-1; D gene uncertain. There are 13 residues in the CDR3. CDR1 is KGHSH and CDR2 is LQKENI in the germline V gene. V shed 6 bases and J shed 5 bases, with 13 bases lying between them. CDR3 in amino acids: CASSTGLETEAFF. CDR3 sequence (DNA): TGTGCCAGCTCGACGGGCCTAGAGACTGAAGCTTTCTTT. The full variable domain, in which reference TRBV18 and TRBJ1-1 provide the parts outside the CDR3, is NAGVMQNPRHLVRRRGQEARLRCSPMKGHSHVYWYRQLPEEGLKFMVYLQKENIIDESGMPKERFSAEFPKEGPSILRIQQVVRGDSAAYFCASSTGLETEAFFGQGTRLTVV.

This clone turned up a few times. CDR3 nucleotides: TGTGCCAGCAGCTTGAGATGGGGAAATGGAGAGACCCAGTACTTC. It translates to CASSLRWGNGETQYF. This chain links TRBV7-2 with TRBJ2-5; no clear D gene. The CDR3 runs 15 residues. V was trimmed by 3 bases and J by 4 bases, leaving 15 bases between them. Germline V gene data show CDR1 as SGHTA and CDR2 as FQGNSA.